The T cell receptor (beta chain) described here comes from a study of OX40 agonist ivuxolimab in advanced cancers. On the study more broadly: Dose-escalation patients suffered from hepatocellular carcinoma, melanoma, renal cell or head and neck cancer. Study-wide results and caveats: Expansion of clones was among the lowest in partial responders at 0.1-3.0 mg/kg.

Of note for this clone: The antigen remains undetermined.

Peripheral blood came from all dose cohorts at three timepoints. The protocol was immunoSEQ multiplex PCR, while the TCRdb copy is restricted to in-frame clones and leaves out a portion. The sample includes roughly 50,000 clones, 87% seen only once; the top ten take about a tenth. The CDR3 covers 15 residues. Trimming removed 6 bases from V and 7 bases from J; junction bases left unmatched: 11. Germline CDR1 reads SEHNR; CDR2 reads FQNEAQ (reference sequence). The V call is TRBV7-9, the J call TRBJ2-1; 8 bases map to TRBD1. The TCR sequence derives from an adult with an advanced solid tumor such as melanoma, head and neck, liver or kidney cancer. Sample: CD4+ or CD8+ T cells sorted from blood, taken in a trial of the OX40 agonist ivuxolimab. CDR3 in DNA: TGTGCCAGCAGATCCCCAAGGACAGGGTGGAATGAGCAGTTCTTC. Residues: CASRSPRTGWNEQFF.